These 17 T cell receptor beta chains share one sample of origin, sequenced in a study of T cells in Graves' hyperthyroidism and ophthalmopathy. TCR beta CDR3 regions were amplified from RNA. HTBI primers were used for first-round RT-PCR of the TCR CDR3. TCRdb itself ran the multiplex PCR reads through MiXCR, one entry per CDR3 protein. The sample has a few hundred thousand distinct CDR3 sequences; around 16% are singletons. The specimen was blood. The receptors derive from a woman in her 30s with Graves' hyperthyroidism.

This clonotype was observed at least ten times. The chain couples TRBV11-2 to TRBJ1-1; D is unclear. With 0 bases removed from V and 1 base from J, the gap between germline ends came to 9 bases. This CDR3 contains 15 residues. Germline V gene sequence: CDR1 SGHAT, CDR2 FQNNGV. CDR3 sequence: CASSLESAPNTEAFF. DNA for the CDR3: TGTGCCAGCAGCTTAGAGAGCGCCCCGAACACTGAAGCTTTCTTT. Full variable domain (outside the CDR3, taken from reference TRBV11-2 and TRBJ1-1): EAGVAQSPRYKIIEKRQSVAFWCNPISGHATLYWYQQILGQGPKLLIQFQNNGVVDDSQLPKDRFSAERLKGVDSTLKIQPAKLEDSAVYLCASSLESAPNTEAFFGQGTRLTVV.

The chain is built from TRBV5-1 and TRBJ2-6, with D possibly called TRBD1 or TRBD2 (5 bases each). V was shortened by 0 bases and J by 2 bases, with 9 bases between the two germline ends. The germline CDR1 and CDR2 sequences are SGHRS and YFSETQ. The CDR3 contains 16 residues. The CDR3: CASSLGGLTGANVLTF. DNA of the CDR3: TGCGCCAGCAGCTTGGGGGGGTTGACTGGGGCCAACGTCCTGACTTTC.

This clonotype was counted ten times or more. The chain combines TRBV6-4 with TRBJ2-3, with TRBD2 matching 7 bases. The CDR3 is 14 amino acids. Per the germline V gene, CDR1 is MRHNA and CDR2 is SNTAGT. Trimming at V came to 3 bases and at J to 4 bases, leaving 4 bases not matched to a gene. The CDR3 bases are TGTGCCAGCAGTGAGGGAGGGCCGGCAGATACGCAGTATTTT. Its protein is CASSEGGPADTQYF.

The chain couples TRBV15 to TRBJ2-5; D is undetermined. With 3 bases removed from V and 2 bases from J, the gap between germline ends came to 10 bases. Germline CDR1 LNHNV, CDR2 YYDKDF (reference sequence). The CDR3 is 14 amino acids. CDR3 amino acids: CATSSLQNQETQYF. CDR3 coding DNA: TGTGCCACCAGCAGTTTACAGAATCAAGAGACCCAGTACTTC.

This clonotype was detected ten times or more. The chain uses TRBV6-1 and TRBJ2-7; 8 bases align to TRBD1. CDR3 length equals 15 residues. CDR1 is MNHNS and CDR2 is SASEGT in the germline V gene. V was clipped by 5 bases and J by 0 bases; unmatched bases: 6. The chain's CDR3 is CASSWDRRSSYEQYF. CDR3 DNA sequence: TGTGCCAGCAGTTGGGACAGGAGGAGCTCCTACGAGCAGTACTTC.

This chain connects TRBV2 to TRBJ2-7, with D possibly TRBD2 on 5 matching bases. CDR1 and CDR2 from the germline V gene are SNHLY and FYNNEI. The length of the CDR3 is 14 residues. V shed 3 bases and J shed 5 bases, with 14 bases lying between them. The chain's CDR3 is CASSDTRGINEQYF. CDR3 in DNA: TGTGCCAGCAGTGATACTCGGGGAATCAACGAGCAGTACTTC.

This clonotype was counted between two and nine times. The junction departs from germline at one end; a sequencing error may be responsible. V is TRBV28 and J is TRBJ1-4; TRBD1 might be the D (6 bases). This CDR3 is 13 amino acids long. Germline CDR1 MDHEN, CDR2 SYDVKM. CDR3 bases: TGTGTCAGCAGTGAACAGGGCAATGAAAAACTGTTTTTT. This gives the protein CVSSEQGNEKLFF.

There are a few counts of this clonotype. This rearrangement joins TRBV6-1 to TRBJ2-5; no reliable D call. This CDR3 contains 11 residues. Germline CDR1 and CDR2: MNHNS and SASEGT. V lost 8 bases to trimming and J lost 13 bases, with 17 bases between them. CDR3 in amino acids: CASVGYSLGYF. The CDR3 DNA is TGTGCCAGCGTGGGTTACAGTCTGGGGTACTTC.

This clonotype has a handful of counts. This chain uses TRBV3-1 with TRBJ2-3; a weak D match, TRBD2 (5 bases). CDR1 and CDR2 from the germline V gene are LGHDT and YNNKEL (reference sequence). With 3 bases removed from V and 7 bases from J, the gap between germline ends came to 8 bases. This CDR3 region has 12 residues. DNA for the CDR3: TGTGCCAGCAGCCAGCGGGTTTATACGCAGTATTTT. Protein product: CASSQRVYTQYF.

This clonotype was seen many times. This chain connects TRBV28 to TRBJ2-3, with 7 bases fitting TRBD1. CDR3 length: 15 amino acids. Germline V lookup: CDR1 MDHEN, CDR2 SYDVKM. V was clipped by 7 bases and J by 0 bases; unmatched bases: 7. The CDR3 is CASIYSDRSTDTQYF. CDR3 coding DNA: TGTGCCAGCATTTACTCGGACAGGAGCACAGATACGCAGTATTTT.

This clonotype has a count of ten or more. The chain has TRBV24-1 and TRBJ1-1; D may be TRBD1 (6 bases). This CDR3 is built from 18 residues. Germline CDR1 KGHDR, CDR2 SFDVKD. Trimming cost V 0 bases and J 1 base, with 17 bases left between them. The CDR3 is CATSDLQLEGQANTEAFF. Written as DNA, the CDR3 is TGTGCCACCAGTGATTTGCAACTGGAGGGACAAGCGAACACTGAAGCTTTCTTT.

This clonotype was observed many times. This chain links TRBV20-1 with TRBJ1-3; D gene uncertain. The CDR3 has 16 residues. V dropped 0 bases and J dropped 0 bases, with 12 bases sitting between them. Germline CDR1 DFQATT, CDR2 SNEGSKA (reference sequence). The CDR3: CSARDREGRSGNTIYF. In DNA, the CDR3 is TGCAGTGCTAGAGATCGGGAGGGTCGCTCTGGAAACACCATATATTTT.

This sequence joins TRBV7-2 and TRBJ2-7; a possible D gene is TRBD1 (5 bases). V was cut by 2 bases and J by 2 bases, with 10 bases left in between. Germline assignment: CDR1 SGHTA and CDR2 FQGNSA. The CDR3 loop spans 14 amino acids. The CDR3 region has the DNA TGTGCCAGCAGCTTAACGGACAATACCTACGAGCAGTACTTC. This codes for CASSLTDNTYEQYF.

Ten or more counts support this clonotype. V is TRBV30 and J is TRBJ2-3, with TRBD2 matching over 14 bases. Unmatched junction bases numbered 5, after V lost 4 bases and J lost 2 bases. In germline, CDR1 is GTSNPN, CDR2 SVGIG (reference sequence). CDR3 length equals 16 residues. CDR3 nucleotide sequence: TGTGCCTGGACCCGGGGACTAGCGGGAGTCACAGATACGCAGTATTTT. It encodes CAWTRGLAGVTDTQYF.

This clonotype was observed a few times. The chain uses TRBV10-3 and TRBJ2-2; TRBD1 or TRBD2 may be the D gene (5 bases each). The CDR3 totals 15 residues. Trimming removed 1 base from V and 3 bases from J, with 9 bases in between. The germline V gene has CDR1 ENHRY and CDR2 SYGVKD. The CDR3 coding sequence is TGTGCCATCAGTGAGTTTATGGGGGACACCGGGGAGCTGTTTTTT. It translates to CAISEFMGDTGELFF.

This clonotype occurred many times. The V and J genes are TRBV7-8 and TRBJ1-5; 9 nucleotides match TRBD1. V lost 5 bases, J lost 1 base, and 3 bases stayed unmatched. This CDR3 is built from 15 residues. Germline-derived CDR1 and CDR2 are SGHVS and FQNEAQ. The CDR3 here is CASSRTGGSNQPQHF. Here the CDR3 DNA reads TGTGCCAGCAGCCGAACAGGGGGCAGCAATCAGCCCCAGCATTTT.

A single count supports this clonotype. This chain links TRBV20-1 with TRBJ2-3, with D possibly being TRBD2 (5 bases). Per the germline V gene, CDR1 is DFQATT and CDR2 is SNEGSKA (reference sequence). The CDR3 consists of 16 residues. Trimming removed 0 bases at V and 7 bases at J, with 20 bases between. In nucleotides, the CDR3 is TGCAGTGCTAGAGATTTCCGGACTCAAGTATTATATACGCAGTATTTT. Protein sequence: CSARDFRTQVLYTQYF.